Listed below are T cell receptor beta chains from one sample, sequenced in a study of radiation and T cells in renal cell carcinoma. Using immunoSEQ multiplex PCR, the repertoire was profiled, and TCRdb retains in-frame clones only, with some absent. The data contain roughly 60,000 clones, around 81% of them seen just once; the ten biggest clones take up under 7%. Sequences were derived from blood, sampled from a patient whose treatment included radiotherapy and nephrectomy. The receptors shown here come from a man aged 55 to 70 with renal cell carcinoma. Each CDR3 is given with its conserved first and last residue.

v_call: TRBV6-5; cdr3_aa: CASKPWSRIDTQYF
v_call: TRBV7-9; cdr3_aa: CASGVDSYYGYTF
v_call: TRBV15; cdr3_aa: CATRSQNTDTQYF
v_call: TRBV19; cdr3_aa: CASSMRGPDRNYGYTF
v_call: TRBV14; cdr3_aa: CASSPQGYGYTF
v_call: TRBV4-3; cdr3_aa: CASSASQGSTKETQYF
v_call: TRBV6-4; cdr3_aa: CASNPTSGTDTQYF
v_call: TRBV27; cdr3_aa: CASSPDRGLDEAFF
v_call: TRBV13; cdr3_aa: CASSLVRFGSGNTGELFF
v_call: TRBV4-3; cdr3_aa: CASSQEPSGQPNEKLFF
v_call: TRBV29-1; cdr3_aa: CSAKLKRQESDEQYF
v_call: TRBV19; cdr3_aa: CASSIGARQPQHF
v_call: TRBV10-2; cdr3_aa: CASREDSNTGELFF
v_call: TRBV5-6; cdr3_aa: CASSPKTGRSTDTQYF
v_call: TRBV18; cdr3_aa: CASSRLAGFSYNEQFF
v_call: TRBV7-2; cdr3_aa: CASSLVGAASTDTQYF
v_call: TRBV11-2; cdr3_aa: CASSFPSFETQYF
v_call: TRBV27; cdr3_aa: CASSQLPGNSPLHF
v_call: TRBV18; cdr3_aa: CASSSTGVETDTQYF
v_call: TRBV6-4; cdr3_aa: CASSVESGPPLDTQYF
v_call: TRBV19; cdr3_aa: CASSVGQGAYNEQFF
v_call: TRBV14; cdr3_aa: CASSQEWQTATNEKLFF
v_call: TRBV5-4; cdr3_aa: CASSPNRGASTDTQYF
v_call: TRBV12-5; cdr3_aa: CASGLRTGENTEAFF
v_call: TRBV7-2; cdr3_aa: CASSPYPRADTQYF
v_call: TRBV5-4; cdr3_aa: CASSLGGTGKRTGELFF
v_call: TRBV18; cdr3_aa: CASSQNQETQYF
v_call: TRBV9; cdr3_aa: CASSATPGGGGYTF
v_call: TRBV4-3; cdr3_aa: CASSQLAGDGNEQFF
v_call: TRBV25-1; cdr3_aa: CASSEGGDRGLFEQYF
v_call: TRBV11-1; cdr3_aa: CASSPLPRGELFF
v_call: TRBV5-1; cdr3_aa: CASRGTTTTGELFF
v_call: TRBV18; cdr3_aa: CASSPRGTGAGELFF
v_call: TRBV9; cdr3_aa: CASSVGRLQETQYF
v_call: TRBV5-1; cdr3_aa: CASHVGSNNEQFF
v_call: TRBV9; cdr3_aa: CASSVAWGDTEAFF
v_call: TRBV2; cdr3_aa: CASSESGGYTEAFF
v_call: TRBV20-1; cdr3_aa: CSVTGGDGYTF
v_call: TRBV4-1; cdr3_aa: CASSQESGRAGGIYNEQFF
v_call: TRBV2; cdr3_aa: CASSLWEASGNTIYF
v_call: TRBV5-1; cdr3_aa: CASSLGPTDTEAFF
v_call: TRBV4-3; cdr3_aa: CASSQTGQAEQYF